The clone carrying this T cell receptor beta chain was found a few times. Antigen specificity is unknown. Sequencing used immunoSEQ multiplex PCR; TCRdb keeps in-frame clones, though not all of them. Among 220,000 or so clones, around four fifths were seen once, and the ten largest hold roughly 5.4%. This entry comes from a study of cytomegalovirus exposure and HLA in healthy donors. Across the whole study: The use of the same platform for the 90 to 150 validation repertoires and the approximately 690 first-cohort repertoires was reported by a later analysis.

Study-wide points: TCR beta chains numbering more than 150 were designated cytomegalovirus-associated.

This CDR3 spans 12 amino acids. Germline CDR1 SQVTM, CDR2 ANQGSEA. The study drew the donors from its approximately 130-subject validation cohort, separate from the roughly 700-subject first cohort. The sequence was obtained from a woman between 18 and 29 years old in good health and CMV-seronegative. Input material: PBMCs. V gene TRBV29-1 combines with J gene TRBJ1-6, with a tentative D call TRBD1 (5 bases). The CDR3 region is CRRGPRGSPLHF. CDR3 DNA sequence: TGCAGAAGGGGACCGAGGGGCTCACCCCTCCACTTT.